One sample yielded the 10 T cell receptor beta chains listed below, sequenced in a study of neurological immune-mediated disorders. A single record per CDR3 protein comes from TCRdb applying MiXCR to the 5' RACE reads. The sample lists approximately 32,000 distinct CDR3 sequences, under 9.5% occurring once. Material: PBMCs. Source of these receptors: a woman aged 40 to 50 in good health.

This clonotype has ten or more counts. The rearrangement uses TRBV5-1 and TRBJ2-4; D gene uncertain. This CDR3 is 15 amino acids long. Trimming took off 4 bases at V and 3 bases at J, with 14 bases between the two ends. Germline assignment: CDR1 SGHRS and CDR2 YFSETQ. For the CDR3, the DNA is TGCGCCAGCAGCCGCACAGAGACGGGCAAAAACATTCAGTACTTC. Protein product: CASSRTETGKNIQYF. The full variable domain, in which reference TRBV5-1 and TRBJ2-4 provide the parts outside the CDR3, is KAGVTQTPRYLIKTRGQQVTLSCSPISGHRSVSWYQQTPGQGLQFLFEYFSETQRNKGNFPGRFSGRQFSNSRSEMNVSTLELGDSALYLCASSRTETGKNIQYFGAGTRLSVL.

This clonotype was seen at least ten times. The CDR3 protein is CASSLIGGTDTQYF. CDR3 sequence (DNA): TGTGCCAGCAGTTTGATAGGGGGCACAGATACGCAGTATTTT. The chain has TRBV27 and TRBJ2-3, with D tentatively TRBD1 (5 bases). Germline loops: CDR1 MNHEY, CDR2 SMNVEV (reference sequence). The CDR3 is 14 residues long. Trimming took off 3 bases at V and 1 base at J, with 8 bases between the two ends.

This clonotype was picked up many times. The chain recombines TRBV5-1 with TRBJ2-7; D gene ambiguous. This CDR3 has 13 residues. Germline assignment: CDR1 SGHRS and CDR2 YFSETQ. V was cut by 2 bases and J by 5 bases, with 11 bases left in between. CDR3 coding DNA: TGCGCCAGCAGCTTACGGGCCGAGGACGAGCAGTACTTC. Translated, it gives CASSLRAEDEQYF.

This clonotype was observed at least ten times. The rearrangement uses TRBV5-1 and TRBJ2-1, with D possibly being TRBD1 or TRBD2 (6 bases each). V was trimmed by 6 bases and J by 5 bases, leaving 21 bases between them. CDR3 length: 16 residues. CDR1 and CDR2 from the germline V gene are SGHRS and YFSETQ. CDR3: CASIQGGRGAHNEQFF. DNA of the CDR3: TGCGCCAGCATCCAAGGGGGGCGAGGGGCCCACAATGAGCAGTTCTTC.

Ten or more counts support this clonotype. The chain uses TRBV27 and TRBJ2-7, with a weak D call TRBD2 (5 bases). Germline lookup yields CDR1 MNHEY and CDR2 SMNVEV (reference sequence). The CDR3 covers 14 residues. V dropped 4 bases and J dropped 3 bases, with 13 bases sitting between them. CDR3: CASSSRFGNYEQYV. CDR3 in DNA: TGTGCCAGCAGTTCGAGGTTCGGGAACTACGAGCAGTACGTC.

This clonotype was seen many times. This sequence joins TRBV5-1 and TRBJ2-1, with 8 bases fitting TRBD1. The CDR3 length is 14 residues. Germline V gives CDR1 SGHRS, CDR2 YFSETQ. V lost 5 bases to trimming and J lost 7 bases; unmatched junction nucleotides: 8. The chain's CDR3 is CASSPQGAQNEQFF. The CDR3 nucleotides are TGCGCCAGCAGTCCCCAGGGGGCGCAAAATGAGCAGTTCTTC.

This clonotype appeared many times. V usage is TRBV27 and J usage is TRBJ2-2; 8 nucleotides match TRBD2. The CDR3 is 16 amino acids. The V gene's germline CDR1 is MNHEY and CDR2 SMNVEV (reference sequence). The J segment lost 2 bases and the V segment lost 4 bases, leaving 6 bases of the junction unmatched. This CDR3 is CASSSPRGANTGELFF. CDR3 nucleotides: TGTGCCAGCAGTTCCCCGCGGGGGGCTAACACCGGGGAGCTGTTTTTT.

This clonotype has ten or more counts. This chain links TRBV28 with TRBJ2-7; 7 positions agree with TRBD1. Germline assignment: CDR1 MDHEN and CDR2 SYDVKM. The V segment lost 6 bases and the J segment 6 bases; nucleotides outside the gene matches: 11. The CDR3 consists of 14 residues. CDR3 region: CASRKTGSSGEQYF. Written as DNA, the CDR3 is TGTGCCAGCAGAAAGACAGGGTCGTCGGGCGAGCAGTACTTC.

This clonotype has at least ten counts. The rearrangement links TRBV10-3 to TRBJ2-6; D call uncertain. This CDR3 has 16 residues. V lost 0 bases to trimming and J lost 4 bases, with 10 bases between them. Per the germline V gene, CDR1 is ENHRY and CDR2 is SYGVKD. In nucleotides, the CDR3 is TGTGCCATCAGTGAGTCGACCTCCTCCGGGGCCAACGTCCTGACTTTC. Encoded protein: CAISESTSSGANVLTF.

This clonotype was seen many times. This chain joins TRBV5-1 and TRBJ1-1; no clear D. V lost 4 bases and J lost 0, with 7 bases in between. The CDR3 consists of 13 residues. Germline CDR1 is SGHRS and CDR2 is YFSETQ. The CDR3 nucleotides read TGCGCCAGCAGCCAGGACCTGAACACTGAAGCTTTCTTT. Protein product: CASSQDLNTEAFF.